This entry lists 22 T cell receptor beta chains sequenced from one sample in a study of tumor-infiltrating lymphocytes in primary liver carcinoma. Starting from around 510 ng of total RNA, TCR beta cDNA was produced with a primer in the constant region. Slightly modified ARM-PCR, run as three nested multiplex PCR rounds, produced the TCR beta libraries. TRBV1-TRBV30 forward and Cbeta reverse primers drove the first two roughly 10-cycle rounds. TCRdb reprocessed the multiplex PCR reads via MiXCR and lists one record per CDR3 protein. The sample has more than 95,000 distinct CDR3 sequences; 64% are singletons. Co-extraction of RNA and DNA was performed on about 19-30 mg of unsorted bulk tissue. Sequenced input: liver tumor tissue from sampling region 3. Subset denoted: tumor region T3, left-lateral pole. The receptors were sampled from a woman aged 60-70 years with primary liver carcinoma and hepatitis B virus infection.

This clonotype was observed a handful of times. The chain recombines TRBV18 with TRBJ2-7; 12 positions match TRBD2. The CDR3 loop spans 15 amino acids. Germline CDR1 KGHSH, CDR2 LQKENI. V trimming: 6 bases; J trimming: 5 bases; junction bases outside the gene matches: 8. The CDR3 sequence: CASSMTSGSFHEQYF. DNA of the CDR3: TGTGCCAGCTCGATGACTAGCGGGAGCTTCCACGAGCAGTACTTC.

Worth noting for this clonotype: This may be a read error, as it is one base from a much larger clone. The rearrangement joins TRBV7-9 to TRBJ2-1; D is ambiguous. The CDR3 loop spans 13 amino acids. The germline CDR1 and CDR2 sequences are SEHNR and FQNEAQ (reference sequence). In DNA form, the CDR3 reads TGTGTCAGCAGCCTCCCGGGCTCGTGGGAGCAGTTCTTC. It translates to CVSSLPGSWEQFF.

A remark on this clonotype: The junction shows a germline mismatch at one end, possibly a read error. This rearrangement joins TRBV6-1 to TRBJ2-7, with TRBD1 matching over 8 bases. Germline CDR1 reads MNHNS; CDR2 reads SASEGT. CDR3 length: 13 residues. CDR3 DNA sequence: TGTGCCAACAGTGCAGGGGGCGGGTACGAGCAGTACTTC. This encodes CANSAGGGYEQYF.

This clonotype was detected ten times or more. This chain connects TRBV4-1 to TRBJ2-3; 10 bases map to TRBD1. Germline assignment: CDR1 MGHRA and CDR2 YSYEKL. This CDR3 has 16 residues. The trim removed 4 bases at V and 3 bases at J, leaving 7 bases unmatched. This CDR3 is CASSRSTGQGTDTQYF. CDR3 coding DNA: TGCGCCAGCAGCCGATCCACGGGACAGGGGACAGATACGCAGTATTTT.

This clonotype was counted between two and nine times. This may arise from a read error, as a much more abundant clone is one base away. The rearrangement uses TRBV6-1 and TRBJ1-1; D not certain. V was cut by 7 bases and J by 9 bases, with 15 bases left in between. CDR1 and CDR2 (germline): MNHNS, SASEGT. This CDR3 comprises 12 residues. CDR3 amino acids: CASTSGSRQAFF. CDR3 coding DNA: TGTGCCAGCACTAGCGGGTCCCGCCAAGCTTTCTTT.

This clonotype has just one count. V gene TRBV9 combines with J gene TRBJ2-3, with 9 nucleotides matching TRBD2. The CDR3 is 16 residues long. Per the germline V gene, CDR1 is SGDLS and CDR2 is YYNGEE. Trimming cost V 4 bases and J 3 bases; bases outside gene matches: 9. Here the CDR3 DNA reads TGTGCCAGCAGCCTGGGTGGGCTAGCGGGGACAGATACGCAGTATTTT. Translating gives CASSLGGLAGTDTQYF.

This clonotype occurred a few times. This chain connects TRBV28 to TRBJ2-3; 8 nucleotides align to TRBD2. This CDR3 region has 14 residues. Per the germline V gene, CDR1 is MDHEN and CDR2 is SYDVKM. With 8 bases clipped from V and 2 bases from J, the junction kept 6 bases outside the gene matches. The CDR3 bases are TGTGCCAGCGAGGCGGGGGGAAACACAGATACGCAGTATTTT. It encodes CASEAGGNTDTQYF.

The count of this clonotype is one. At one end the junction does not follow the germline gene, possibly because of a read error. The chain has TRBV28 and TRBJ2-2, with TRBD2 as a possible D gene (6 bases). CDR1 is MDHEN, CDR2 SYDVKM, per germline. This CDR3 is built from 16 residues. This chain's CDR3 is CASRSGRPTNTGVLFF. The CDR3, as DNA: TGTGCCAGCCGTAGTGGGAGGCCAACGAACACCGGGGTGCTGTTCTTT.

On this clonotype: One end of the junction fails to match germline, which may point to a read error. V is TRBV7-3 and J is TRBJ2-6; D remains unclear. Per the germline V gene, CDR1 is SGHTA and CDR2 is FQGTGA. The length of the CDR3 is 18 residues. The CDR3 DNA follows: TGTGCCAGCAGCTTAGGTGGCAGAAACCGACCTGGGACCAACGTCCTGACTTTC. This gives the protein CASSLGGRNRPGTNVLTF.

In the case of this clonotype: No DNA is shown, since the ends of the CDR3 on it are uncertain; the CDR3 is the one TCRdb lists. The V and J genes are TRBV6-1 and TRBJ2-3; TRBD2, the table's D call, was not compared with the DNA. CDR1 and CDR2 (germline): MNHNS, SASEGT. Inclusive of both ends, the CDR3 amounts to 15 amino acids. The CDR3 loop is CASSVASGSSDTLYF.

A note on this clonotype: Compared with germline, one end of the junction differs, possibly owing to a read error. The CDR3 DNA reads as TGTGCCAGCAGTTTAGAGGGGACATCCTGGAATGCGCAGTTCTTT. Amino acids: CASSLEGTSWNAQFF. This chain links TRBV12-3 or TRBV12-4 with TRBJ2-1, with D possibly TRBD1 on 6 matching bases. This CDR3 contains 15 residues.

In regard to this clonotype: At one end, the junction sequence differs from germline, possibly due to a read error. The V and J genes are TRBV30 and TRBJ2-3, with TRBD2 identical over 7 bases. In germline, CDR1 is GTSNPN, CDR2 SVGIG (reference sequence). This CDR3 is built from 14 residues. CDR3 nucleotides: TGTCCCTGGAGTCTCGGCGGGAGTGCAGATACGCAGTATTTT. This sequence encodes CPWSLGGSADTQYF. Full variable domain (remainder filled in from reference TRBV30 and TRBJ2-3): SQTIHQWPATLVQPVGSPLSLECTVEGTSNPNLYWYRQAAGRGLQLLFYSVGIGQISSEVPQNLSASRPQDRQFILSSKKLLLSDSGFYLCPWSLGGSADTQYFGPGTRLTVL.

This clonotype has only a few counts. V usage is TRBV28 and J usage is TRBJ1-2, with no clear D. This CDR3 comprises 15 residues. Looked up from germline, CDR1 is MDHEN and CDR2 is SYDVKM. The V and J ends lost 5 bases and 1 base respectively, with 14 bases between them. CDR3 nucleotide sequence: TGTGCCAGCAGTGGATCGGACGGAGGTAACTATGGCTACACCTTC. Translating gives CASSGSDGGNYGYTF.

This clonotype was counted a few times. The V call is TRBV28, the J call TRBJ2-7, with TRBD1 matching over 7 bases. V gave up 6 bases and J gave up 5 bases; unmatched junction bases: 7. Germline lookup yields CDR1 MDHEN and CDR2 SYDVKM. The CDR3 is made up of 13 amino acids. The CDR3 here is CASRRQGYNEQYF. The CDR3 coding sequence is TGTGCCAGCAGGAGACAGGGTTACAACGAGCAGTACTTC. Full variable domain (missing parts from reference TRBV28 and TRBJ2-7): DVKVTQSSRYLVKRTGEKVFLECVQDMDHENMFWYRQDPGLGLRLIYFSYDVKMKEKGDIPEGYSVSREKKERFSLILESASTNQTSMYLCASRRQGYNEQYFGPGTRLTVT.

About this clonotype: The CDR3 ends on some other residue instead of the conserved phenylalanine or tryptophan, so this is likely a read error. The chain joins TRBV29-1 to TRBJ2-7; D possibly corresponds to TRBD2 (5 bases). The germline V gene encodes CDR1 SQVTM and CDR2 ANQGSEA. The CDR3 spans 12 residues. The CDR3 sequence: CSIEGDKREQYL. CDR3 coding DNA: TGCAGCATTGAGGGCGATAAGCGCGAGCAGTACCTC.

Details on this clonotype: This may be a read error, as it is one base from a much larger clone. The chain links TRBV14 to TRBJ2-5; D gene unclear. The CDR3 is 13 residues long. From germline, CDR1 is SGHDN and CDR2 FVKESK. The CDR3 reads CVSSPRSQETQYF. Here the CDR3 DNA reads TGTGTCAGCAGCCCCCGATCCCAAGAGACCCAGTACTTC. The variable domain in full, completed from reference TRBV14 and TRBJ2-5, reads EAGVTQFPSHSVIEKGQTVTLRCDPISGHDNLYWYRRVMGKEIKFLLHFVKESKQDESGMPNNRFLAERTGGTYSTLKVQPAELEDSGVYFCVSSPRSQETQYFGPGTRLLVL.

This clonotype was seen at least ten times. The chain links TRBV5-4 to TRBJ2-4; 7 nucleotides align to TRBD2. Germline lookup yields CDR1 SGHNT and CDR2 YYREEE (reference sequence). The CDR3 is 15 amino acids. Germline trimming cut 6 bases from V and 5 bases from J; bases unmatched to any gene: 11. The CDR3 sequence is CASTLKVAGENIQYF. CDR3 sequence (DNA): TGTGCCAGCACCCTCAAAGTGGCGGGGGAAAACATTCAGTACTTC.

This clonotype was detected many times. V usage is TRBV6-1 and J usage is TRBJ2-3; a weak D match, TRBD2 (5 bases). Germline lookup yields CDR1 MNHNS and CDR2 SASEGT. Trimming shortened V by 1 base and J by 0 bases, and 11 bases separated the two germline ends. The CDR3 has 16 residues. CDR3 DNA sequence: TGTGCCAGCAGTGAAGGAGTCGGCGGGAGCACAGATACGCAGTATTTT. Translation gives CASSEGVGGSTDTQYF.

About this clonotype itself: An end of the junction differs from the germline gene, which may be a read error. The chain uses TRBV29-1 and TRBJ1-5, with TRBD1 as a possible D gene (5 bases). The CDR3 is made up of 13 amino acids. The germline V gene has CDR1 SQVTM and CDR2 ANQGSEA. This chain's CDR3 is CSVKAGTHHPQHF. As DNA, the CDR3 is TGCAGCGTCAAGGCAGGGACCCATCATCCCCAGCATTTT.

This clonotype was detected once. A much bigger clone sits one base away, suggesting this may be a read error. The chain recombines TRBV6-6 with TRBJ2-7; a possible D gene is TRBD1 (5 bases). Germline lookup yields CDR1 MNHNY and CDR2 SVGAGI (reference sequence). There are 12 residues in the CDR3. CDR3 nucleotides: TGTGCCAGCAGTCAGGGAAACTACGAGCATTACTTC. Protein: CASSQGNYEHYF.

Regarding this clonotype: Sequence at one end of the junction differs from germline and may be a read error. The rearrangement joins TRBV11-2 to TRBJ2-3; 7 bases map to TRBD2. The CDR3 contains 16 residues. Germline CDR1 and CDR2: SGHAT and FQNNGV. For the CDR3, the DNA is TGTGCCAGCAGCCATGGTAGCGGGTGCTTGTCAGATACGCAGTGTTTT. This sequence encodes CASSHGSGCLSDTQCF.

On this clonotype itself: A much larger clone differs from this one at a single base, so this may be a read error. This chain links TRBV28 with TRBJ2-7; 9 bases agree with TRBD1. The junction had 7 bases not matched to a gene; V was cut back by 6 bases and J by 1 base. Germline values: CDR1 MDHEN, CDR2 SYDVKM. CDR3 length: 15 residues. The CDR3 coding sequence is TGTGCCAGCAGACCATTGACAGGGGGGTCCTACGAGCAGTACTTC. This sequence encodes CASRPLTGGSYEQYF. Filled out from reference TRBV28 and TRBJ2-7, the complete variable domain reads DVKVTQSSRYLVKRTGEKVFLECVQDMDHENMFWYRQDPGLGLRLIYFSYDVKMKEKGDIPEGYSVSREKKERFSLILESASTNQTSMYLCASRPLTGGSYEQYFGPGTRLTVT.